The clone carrying this T cell receptor (beta chain) was seen a few times. Blood CD8+ and CD4+ T cells underwent high-throughput TCR beta sequencing. The multiple sclerosis control group consisted of treatment-naive patients whose relapsing-remitting disease, which was either stable or active, fulfilled revised McDonald criteria. Negative isolation yielded CD4+ and CD8+ T cells, and FACS enriched TEMRA cells. The V gene lost 5 bases and the J gene lost 7 bases, with 6 bases spanning the gap. The CDR3 runs 12 residues. RNA, at roughly 0.45 to 1 ug, was reverse transcribed with random hexamers. An immunoSEQ multiplex PCR amplified TCR beta CDR3 over 54 Vbeta and 13 Jbeta. Using its own MiXCR run on the immunoSEQ multiplex PCR reads, TCRdb lists one record per CDR3 protein. The sample has approximately 280,000 distinct CDR3 sequences; 85% are singletons. This sample is part of a study of CD8 T cells in Susac syndrome.

The receptor's source is a human donor with multiple sclerosis. The J gene is TRBJ1-6, the V gene TRBV12-3 or TRBV12-4; possibly TRBD1 for D (5 bases). Specimen: CD8+ T cells from PBMCs. Written as DNA, the CDR3 is TGTGCCAGCAGTCGGGGGAATTCACCCCTCCACTTT. Amino acids: CASSRGNSPLHF.